These 21 T cell receptor beta chains were sequenced from one sample in a study of blood T cell repertoires in COVID-19. TCRdb keeps only in-frame clones here, not all; method: immunoSEQ multiplex PCR. The sample has about 220,000 clones; roughly four fifths are singletons. Sequencing used PBMCs or T cells enriched from blood (not recorded which). These receptor sequences come from a woman aged 55-70 years who had recovered from COVID-19.

The chain is built from TRBV5-1 and TRBJ1-2; 7 nucleotides align to TRBD1. CDR3 length: 14 residues. Germline values: CDR1 SGHRS, CDR2 YFSETQ. J was trimmed by 8 bases and V by 4 bases; bases with no gene match: 11. The CDR3 DNA sequence: TGCGCCAGCAGCCCCGGACAGGCCCAAGAGGGCTACACCTTC. Protein sequence: CASSPGQAQEGYTF.

The V gene is TRBV9, the J gene TRBJ2-3, with D perhaps matching TRBD2 (5 bases). Germline loops: CDR1 SGDLS, CDR2 YYNGEE. V was cut by 4 bases and J by 5 bases, with 17 bases left in between. The CDR3 runs to 15 residues. The CDR3 protein is CASSPSLAAQDTQYF. Written as DNA, the CDR3 is TGTGCCAGCAGCCCCTCCCTAGCCGCACAAGATACGCAGTATTTT.

V gene TRBV27 combines with J gene TRBJ2-7, with D perhaps TRBD1 (6 bases). Trimming removed 4 bases from V and 3 bases from J, with 16 bases in between. The CDR3 length is 15 residues. Germline V CDR1 and CDR2: MNHEY, SMNVEV (reference sequence). The CDR3, as DNA: TGTGCCAGCAGTTCACTCACGGGACAACGCTACGAGCAGTACTTC. Residues: CASSSLTGQRYEQYF.

The chain joins TRBV6-4 to TRBJ1-2, with 10 bases aligning to TRBD1. This CDR3 has 14 residues. In germline, CDR1 is MRHNA, CDR2 SNTAGT. With V trimmed by 4 bases and J by 5 bases, 4 bases remained unmatched. As DNA, the CDR3 is TGTGCCAGCAGTGCGGGGACAGGGGATTATGGCTACACCTTC. Translating it yields CASSAGTGDYGYTF.

This chain connects TRBV19 to TRBJ2-1; the D gene is possibly TRBD1 (6 bases). Deletions cut 1 base from V and 4 bases from J, with 11 bases between. This CDR3 contains 15 residues. Germline CDR1 LNHDA, CDR2 SQIVND (reference sequence). CDR3 protein: CASSIVGTNYNEQFF. CDR3 DNA sequence: TGTGCCAGTAGTATAGTGGGGACAAATTACAATGAGCAGTTCTTC. Drawing the rest from reference TRBV19 and TRBJ2-1, the complete variable domain is DGGITQSPKYLFRKEGQNVTLSCEQNLNHDAMYWYRQDPGQGLRLIYYSQIVNDFQKGDIAEGYSVSREKKESFPLTVTSAQKNPTAFYLCASSIVGTNYNEQFFGPGTRLTVL.

Of note for this clone: A junction boundary mismatches the germline segment, possibly from a read error. J is TRBJ2-7 and V is TRBV5-4, with D hard to call. The CDR3 is 13 residues long. Germline lookup yields CDR1 SGHNT and CDR2 YYREEE (reference sequence). The CDR3 spells CASSLPFSHEQYF. The DNA of the CDR3 is TGTGCCAGCAGCTTGCCCTTCTCCCACGAGCAGTACTTC.

The genes are TRBV7-3 and TRBJ1-2; D may be TRBD1 (6 bases). CDR1 and CDR2 (germline): SGHTA, FQGTGA. The CDR3 contains 16 residues. V lost 0 bases to trimming and J lost 2 bases, with 13 bases between them. In DNA form, the CDR3 reads TGTGCCAGCAGCTTAACGGGGGCAGGGCCCAACTATGGCTACACCTTC. The encoded protein is CASSLTGAGPNYGYTF.

The V call is TRBV5-1, the J call TRBJ2-4, with 8 bases aligning to TRBD1. Trimming took 4 bases from V and 9 from J; bases not matched to a gene: 9. The V gene's germline CDR1 is SGHRS and CDR2 YFSETQ. The CDR3 length is 14 residues. In DNA form, the CDR3 reads TGCGCCAGCAGCGCCGGGACAGGAGGGGTCATTCAGTACTTC. Protein product: CASSAGTGGVIQYF. Together with reference TRBV5-1 and TRBJ2-4, the CDR3 gives the full variable domain: KAGVTQTPRYLIKTRGQQVTLSCSPISGHRSVSWYQQTPGQGLQFLFEYFSETQRNKGNFPGRFSGRQFSNSRSEMNVSTLELGDSALYLCASSAGTGGVIQYFGAGTRLSVL.

In its sample, this clone was seen once. The CDR3 DNA reads TGTGCCAGCAGCTTAATCGTTGTCCCCGATAATTCACCCCTCCACTTT. It specifies CASSLIVVPDNSPLHF. V is TRBV7-2 and J is TRBJ1-6; D not resolved. In germline, CDR1 is SGHTA, CDR2 FQGNSA. This CDR3 region has 16 residues. V shed 2 bases and J shed 5 bases, with 13 bases lying between them.

The sample holds a few counts of this clone. This chain joins TRBV5-1 and TRBJ2-7; D gene unclear. Germline V CDR1 and CDR2: SGHRS, YFSETQ. This CDR3 spans 14 amino acids. V was cut by 4 bases and J by 6 bases, with 17 bases left in between. CDR3 in amino acids: CASSPWAGSGEQYF. CDR3 nucleotide sequence: TGCGCCAGCAGCCCCTGGGCAGGTTCAGGCGAGCAGTACTTC.

V gene TRBV5-4 combines with J gene TRBJ2-5; 8 bases are shared with TRBD2. The germline V gene has CDR1 SGHNT and CDR2 YYREEE (reference sequence). The CDR3 sequence is 17 residues long. The junction had 17 bases not matched to a gene; V was cut back by 5 bases and J by 5 bases. The CDR3 reads CASRTWNSGGSGETQYF. The CDR3 DNA reads as TGTGCCAGCAGGACCTGGAATTCGGGGGGGTCCGGGGAGACCCAGTACTTC.

J is TRBJ2-2 and V is TRBV2; 7 bases are shared with TRBD2. V lost 7 bases and J lost 4; bases outside the gene matches: 6. The germline gives CDR1 SNHLY, CDR2 FYNNEI. The CDR3 runs 14 residues. The DNA for the CDR3 is TGTGCCAGCATCGCGGGGGTCCCCACCGGGGAGCTGTTTTTT. It yields the protein CASIAGVPTGELFF.

This sequence joins TRBV5-4 and TRBJ2-6; D is perhaps TRBD2 (5 bases). Germline values: CDR1 SGHNT, CDR2 YYREEE (reference sequence). Trimming stripped 4 bases from V and 1 base from J, with 18 bases between. CDR3 length: 18 amino acids. CDR3 DNA: TGTGCCAGCAGCCCAAGATTTTGGACTGATTCTGGGGCCAACGTCCTGACTTTC. Amino acids: CASSPRFWTDSGANVLTF.

The rearrangement joins TRBV10-3 to TRBJ2-5; no clear D gene. The CDR3 sequence is 14 residues long. CDR1 is ENHRY and CDR2 is SYGVKD in the germline V gene. Trimming pared 0 bases from V and 2 bases from J, leaving 7 bases between. The CDR3 coding sequence is TGTGCCATCAGTGAGTCTTACAGTCAAGAGACCCAGTACTTC. Translating it yields CAISESYSQETQYF.

V and J are TRBV7-2 and TRBJ1-2; 11 positions agree with TRBD1. Looked up from germline, CDR1 is SGHTA and CDR2 is FQGNSA. This CDR3 has 13 residues. V was clipped by 4 bases and J by 8 bases; unmatched bases: 3. DNA of the CDR3: TGTGCCAGCAGCTCGGACAGGGGGCGAGGCTACACCTTC. Its protein product is CASSSDRGRGYTF.

This chain uses TRBV7-9 with TRBJ2-2; D might be TRBD1 (6 bases). CDR1 and CDR2 (germline): SEHNR, FQNEAQ (reference sequence). Trimming cost V 1 base and J 5 bases, with 11 bases left between them. CDR3 length equals 15 residues. The CDR3 nucleotides are TGTGCCAGCAGCTTAGTAACAGGGCCGACCGGGGAGCTGTTTTTT. Protein sequence: CASSLVTGPTGELFF.

The J gene is TRBJ1-2, the V gene TRBV5-8; 9 nucleotides match TRBD1. J was trimmed by 5 bases and V by 0 bases; bases with no gene match: 5. There are 15 residues in the CDR3. Germline V lookup: CDR1 SGHTS, CDR2 YDEGEE. Written as DNA, the CDR3 is TGTGCCAGCAGCTTGGCCAGGACAGGGGAATATGGCTACACCTTC. Amino acid sequence: CASSLARTGEYGYTF.

Of note for this clone: The same CDR3 arises from other DNA sequences in this sample as well. The chain has TRBV2 and TRBJ1-6; D is ambiguous. V lost 0 bases to trimming and J lost 7 bases, with 10 bases between them. The CDR3 covers 15 residues. Germline V gene sequence: CDR1 SNHLY, CDR2 FYNNEI. This chain's CDR3 is CASSEARVSNSPLHF. The CDR3, as DNA: TGTGCCAGCAGTGAAGCGCGCGTCTCCAATTCACCCCTCCACTTT.

The V gene is TRBV4-1, the J gene TRBJ2-1; 15 nucleotides match TRBD2. This CDR3 is 17 amino acids long. Trimming at V came to 3 bases and at J to 7 bases, leaving 7 bases not matched to a gene. CDR1 and CDR2 from the germline V gene are MGHRA and YSYEKL. The CDR3 is CASSQIPGLAGGNEQFF. The CDR3, as DNA: TGCGCCAGCAGCCAGATACCGGGACTAGCGGGAGGAAATGAGCAGTTCTTC.

The rearrangement uses TRBV9 and TRBJ2-3; D is ambiguous. This CDR3 region has 16 residues. Germline CDR1 is SGDLS and CDR2 is YYNGEE. V was cut by 0 bases and J by 1 base, with 12 bases left in between. CDR3 residues: CASSVGSGYGTDTQYF. For the CDR3, the DNA is TGTGCCAGCAGCGTAGGGAGTGGATATGGCACAGATACGCAGTATTTT.

This clone appeared a few times. V gene TRBV7-2 combines with J gene TRBJ1-1; D remains unclear. This CDR3 has 14 residues. In germline, CDR1 is SGHTA, CDR2 FQGNSA. With 1 base removed from V and 6 bases from J, the gap between germline ends came to 12 bases. DNA of the CDR3: TGTGCCAGCAGCTTAGGGAGGACCTCCTCTGAAGCTTTCTTT. Translation gives CASSLGRTSSEAFF.